The sequence of this TCR beta chain was determined in a study of T cell therapy after organ transplantation. Study in general: Short-term post-therapy blood was drawn 4 to 8 weeks after therapy ended.

Only in-frame clones appear in the TCRdb table, and some are missing; sequencing was by immunoSEQ multiplex PCR. The sample shows approximately 3,000 clones, about two thirds of them seen only once. Time point noted: 4-8 weeks after completion of therapy. The ends lost 5 bases at V and 4 bases at J; junction bases unmatched: 5. CDR1 and CDR2 from the germline V gene are SEHNR and FQNEAQ (reference sequence). The CDR3 is 15 residues long. This clone was counted a few times. Its target is not known. Study-wide results and caveats: Post-therapy reconstitution appeared to include transferred and endogenous clonotypes.

The receptor's source is a human patient who had received a solid organ transplant and had CMV disease. The graft donor may have contributed some T cells. Sequenced here: CD8+ T cells from blood, sampled after autologous CMV-specific T cell therapy. The chain couples TRBV7-9 to TRBJ1-2, with 12 bases aligning to TRBD1. In nucleotides, the CDR3 is TGTGCCAGCAGCCCGGGACAGGGGGCTCGCTATGGCTACACCTTC. Translated: CASSPGQGARYGYTF.